The 20 T cell receptor beta chains reported below all come from one sample, sequenced in a study of shared clonotypes between healthy human individuals. Using immunoSEQ multiplex PCR, the repertoire was profiled, and TCRdb retains in-frame clones only, with some absent. The table includes about 2 million clones, about 94% detected once. CD45RO-negative, CCR7-positively selected cells formed the naive CD8 fraction, excluding terminally differentiated effector memory CD45RA+ cells. The source material was naive CD8+ T cells sorted from blood. The receptors were gathered from a man younger than 35 in good health.

DNA of the CDR3: TGTGCCAGCAGTTACTCGGGACTAGACACAGATACGCAGTATTTT. It codes for CASSYSGLDTDTQYF. V and J are TRBV6-5 and TRBJ2-3; 8 positions agree with TRBD2. Germline values: CDR1 MNHEY, CDR2 SVGAGI. The CDR3 sequence is 15 residues long. The V and J ends lost 0 bases and 2 bases, in that order; junction bases with no gene match: 1.

The rearrangement links TRBV29-1 to TRBJ2-1; TRBD2 matches 10 bases. In germline, CDR1 is SQVTM, CDR2 ANQGSEA. This CDR3 region has 12 residues. J was trimmed by 8 bases and V by 6 bases; bases with no gene match: 4. The CDR3 nucleotides read TGCAGCGTCCGGACTAGCGGTTATGAGCAGTTCTTC. It encodes CSVRTSGYEQFF.

This chain connects TRBV6-5 to TRBJ2-7; possible D gene TRBD2, 6 bases. Germline values: CDR1 MNHEY, CDR2 SVGAGI. The ends were cut back, 6 bases at V and 3 bases at J, with 18 bases in the middle. This CDR3 contains 15 residues. The CDR3 here is CASSLYPGERYEQYF. The CDR3 bases are TGTGCCAGCAGCCTATACCCGGGAGAACGCTACGAGCAGTACTTC.

On this clone itself: Other nucleotide sequences in the sample specify the same CDR3. This sequence joins TRBV5-4 and TRBJ2-7; TRBD1 matches at 8 bases. The junction had 4 bases not matched to a gene; V was cut back by 2 bases and J by 6 bases. Germline V gene sequence: CDR1 SGHNT, CDR2 YYREEE (reference sequence). The CDR3 totals 13 residues. The CDR3 DNA sequence: TGTGCCAGCAGCTTCCAGGGGGCCGGCGAGCAGTACTTC. It is translated as CASSFQGAGEQYF.

J is TRBJ2-5 and V is TRBV4-1, with 8 bases fitting TRBD1. The end of the DNA aligns better with TRBJ2-7, so the J call may be wrong. The CDR3 spans 14 residues. Germline V lookup: CDR1 MGHRA, CDR2 YSYEKL. This CDR3 is CASSPTGQGHEQYF. CDR3 bases: TGCGCCAGCAGCCCCACTGGACAGGGCCACGAGCAGTACTTC.

The count of this clone is one. The chain combines TRBV9 with TRBJ2-3; 7 nucleotides align to TRBD1. After removal of 0 bases from V and 11 bases from J, the junction contained 6 bases not matched to a gene. This CDR3 contains 13 residues. Germline loops: CDR1 SGDLS, CDR2 YYNGEE. In DNA form, the CDR3 reads TGTGCCAGCAGCGTAGCTACAGGGGCCGAGCAGTATTTT. It translates to CASSVATGAEQYF.

The rearrangement uses TRBV29-1 and TRBJ1-2, with no clear D. This CDR3 spans 11 amino acids. CDR1 and CDR2 (germline): SQVTM, ANQGSEA. V dropped 6 bases and J dropped 7 bases, with 12 bases sitting between them. As DNA, the CDR3 is TGCAGCGTCAAGCCTGGGTCTGGCTACACCTTC. Its translation is CSVKPGSGYTF.

This chain uses TRBV4-3 with TRBJ2-3; 7 bases map to TRBD1. The CDR3 extends over 18 amino acids. Germline V gives CDR1 LGHNA, CDR2 YSLEER. Losses at the gene ends were 1 base for V and 7 bases for J; bases not matched to a gene: 17. CDR3 sequence: CASSQVLALGTDLYTQYF. The CDR3 bases are TGCGCCAGCAGCCAAGTGTTGGCCCTCGGGACAGACCTTTATACGCAGTATTTT.

V and J are TRBV4-1 and TRBJ2-1; 8 bases map to TRBD2. CDR1 MGHRA and CDR2 YSYEKL come from the germline V gene. Germline trimming cut 1 base from V and 0 bases from J; bases unmatched to any gene: 2. The CDR3 sequence is 16 residues long. The chain's CDR3 is CASSQVLAGSYNEQFF. DNA of the CDR3: TGCGCCAGCAGCCAAGTTCTAGCGGGCTCCTACAATGAGCAGTTCTTC.

In the case of this clone: The sample carries other DNA sequences with the same CDR3. V gene TRBV5-1 combines with J gene TRBJ1-1, with D unresolved. Germline CDR1 reads SGHRS; CDR2 reads YFSETQ. Deletions cut 1 base from V and 1 base from J, with 8 bases between. This CDR3 spans 14 amino acids. The CDR3 nucleotides are TGCGCCAGCAGCTTGAATCGGCAGAACACTGAAGCTTTCTTT. It specifies CASSLNRQNTEAFF.

The chain employs TRBV11-2 and TRBJ2-7, with D perhaps TRBD2 (5 bases). Germline V lookup: CDR1 SGHAT, CDR2 FQNNGV. V was cut by 2 bases and J by 1 base, with 21 bases left in between. This CDR3 has 18 residues. CDR3 sequence (DNA): TGTGCCAGCAGCTTATATCCCCCGGGGTGGGAGCGATCCTACGAGCAGTACTTC. Its translation is CASSLYPPGWERSYEQYF.

Points on this clone: The sample contains more than one DNA sequence encoding this CDR3. The chain recombines TRBV11-2 with TRBJ2-7; the match to TRBD1 covers 12 bases. V lost 5 bases and J lost 4; bases outside the gene matches: 3. The CDR3 contains 14 residues. From germline, CDR1 is SGHAT and CDR2 FQNNGV. The CDR3 DNA reads TGTGCCAGCAGCCCGGGACAGGGGGCGTACGAGCAGTACTTC. This gives the protein CASSPGQGAYEQYF. Filled out from reference TRBV11-2 and TRBJ2-7, the complete variable domain reads EAGVAQSPRYKIIEKRQSVAFWCNPISGHATLYWYQQILGQGPKLLIQFQNNGVVDDSQLPKDRFSAERLKGVDSTLKIQPAKLEDSAVYLCASSPGQGAYEQYFGPGTRLTVT.

The chain combines TRBV6-1 with TRBJ2-7; D not certain. CDR1 is MNHNS and CDR2 is SASEGT in the germline V gene. Trimming removed 4 bases from V and 6 bases from J, with 22 bases in between. This CDR3 has 16 residues. CDR3 protein: CASSGYTFERRVEQYF. CDR3 in DNA: TGTGCCAGCAGTGGCTATACGTTTGAAAGAAGGGTCGAGCAGTACTTC.

The rearrangement uses TRBV6-6 and TRBJ2-7, with a possible D match to TRBD1 (5 bases). CDR1 MNHNY and CDR2 SVGAGI come from the germline V gene (reference sequence). V was shortened by 2 bases and J by 0 bases, with 5 bases between the two germline ends. The CDR3 sequence is 13 residues long. The CDR3 bases are TGTGCCAGCAGTTACGGGGCCTCCTACGAGCAGTACTTC. Translated, it gives CASSYGASYEQYF.

The V gene is TRBV7-2, the J gene TRBJ2-1; unclear D gene. Germline CDR1 reads SGHTA; CDR2 reads FQGNSA. V was cut by 5 bases and J by 8 bases, with 13 bases left in between. The CDR3 spans 13 residues. DNA for the CDR3: TGTGCCAGCAGCATTCCTATATTCCATGAGCAGTTCTTC. Its translation is CASSIPIFHEQFF.

The J gene is TRBJ2-1, the V gene TRBV11-2; 10 bases map to TRBD2. CDR3 length: 16 amino acids. The V segment lost 2 bases and the J segment 3 bases; nucleotides outside the gene matches: 4. Germline V gene lookup returns CDR1 SGHAT and CDR2 FQNNGV. The CDR3 sequence is CASSLTSGVYYNEQFF. The CDR3, as DNA: TGTGCCAGCAGCTTAACTAGCGGGGTTTACTACAATGAGCAGTTCTTC.

This chain connects TRBV6-5 to TRBJ2-7, with a weak D call TRBD1 (6 bases). CDR1 is MNHEY and CDR2 is SVGAGI in the germline V gene. CDR3 length: 13 amino acids. With 8 bases removed from V and 1 base from J, the gap between germline ends came to 12 bases. CDR3: CASAWGPSYEQYF. The CDR3 nucleotides read TGTGCCAGCGCGTGGGGGCCTTCCTACGAGCAGTACTTC.

On this clone: Other DNA sequences in this specimen translate into the identical CDR3. The J gene is TRBJ1-1, the V gene TRBV4-3; D is undetermined. This CDR3 comprises 13 residues. V shed 1 base and J shed 1 base, with 4 bases lying between them. Germline loops: CDR1 LGHNA, CDR2 YSLEER. CDR3 residues: CASSQVTNTEAFF. CDR3 sequence (DNA): TGCGCCAGCAGCCAAGTAACGAACACTGAAGCTTTCTTT.

The chain has TRBV4-3 and TRBJ2-3; maybe TRBD1 (5 bases). V was trimmed by 1 base and J by 6 bases, leaving 11 bases between them. CDR1 and CDR2 from the germline V gene are LGHNA and YSLEER. This CDR3 contains 14 residues. DNA for the CDR3: TGCGCCAGCAGCCAAGCCCAGGGTTGGGATACGCAGTATTTT. Translation: CASSQAQGWDTQYF.

The chain couples TRBV27 to TRBJ1-3; TRBD1 matches 7 bases. The CDR3 extends over 15 amino acids. Germline CDR1 MNHEY, CDR2 SMNVEV (reference sequence). The trim removed 0 bases at V and 8 bases at J, leaving 7 bases unmatched. Here the CDR3 reads CASSLSPGGADTIYF. DNA of the CDR3: TGTGCCAGCAGTTTATCGCCAGGGGGAGCTGACACCATATATTTT.